This T cell receptor beta chain stems from a study of blood T cell repertoires in COVID-19. Study overall: PBMCs, B-cell-depleted T cells, or T cells provided the cDNA or gDNA that made up the material.

Adults between roughly 18 and 100 years of age took part from more than 20 US areas. Allocation to cohorts depended on clinical history reported by the participants. The CDR3 is 11 amino acids. Germline V gives CDR1 DFQATT, CDR2 SNEGSKA (reference sequence). Clones were read by immunoSEQ multiplex PCR, and TCRdb kept only the in-frame ones, dropping some. The sample holds about 270,000 clones, around nine tenths seen once. The V call is TRBV20-1, the J call TRBJ2-5; D is ambiguous. The sequence was collected from a woman in her fifties or sixties who had recovered from COVID-19. Sequenced: PBMCs or T cells enriched from blood (not recorded which). Here the CDR3 DNA reads TGCAGCGCCTACTCGGTAGAGACCCAGTACTTC. Translation: CSAYSVETQYF.